The T cell receptor (beta chain) described here comes from a study of PD-1 blockade in classical Hodgkin lymphoma (dated by TCRdb to the early 2020s). With regard to the full study: Nivolumab dosing was 3 mg/kg intravenously every 2 weeks, continuing until either disease progression or unacceptable toxicity. To define a peripheral blood immune signature of response to PD-1 blockade in classical Hodgkin lymphoma, the study combined TCR beta sequencing with CyTOF. Results and caveats for the whole study, not just this receptor: Among trial patients, those achieving complete response had baseline diversity similar to that of newly diagnosed patients, while diversity was significantly lower in partial responders and progressors. Patients starting nivolumab less than 1 year after ASCT had lower diversity and were excluded from later analyses to avoid confounding by immune reconstitution. The study was restricted to a single clinical trial cohort, and the causes of repertoire differences, possibly disease activity or prior therapy, were left undefined. CD4+ but not CD8+ TCR diversity rose significantly by C4D1 (p=0.0027 vs p=0.16), most apparent in complete responders (p=0.02). Newly diagnosed patients were reported to have lower baseline TCR diversity than healthy donors, and relapsed/refractory patients were reported to have lower baseline TCR diversity still.

With respect to this clone: Its binding antigen is unknown. No clone much larger than this one lies a single base away; base qualities are absent.

Relative to germline, V is 5 bases shorter and J is 2 bases shorter, with 10 bases between their ends. CDR1 and CDR2, looked up from the germline V gene, are MDHEN and SYDVKM. Reading from cysteine to valine, the CDR3 counts 13 amino acids. Here the CDR3 DNA is all that survives: 39 bases in frame from base 1. Genomic DNA was extracted with the Qiagen DNeasy kit from unsorted PBMCs and from negatively selected CD4+ and CD8+ fractions. TCR beta CDR3 regions were amplified by immunoSEQ multiplex PCR using primers annealing to V and J segments. Amplification bias was minimized using a synthetic immune receptor repertoire, and residual bias was removed computationally after sequencing. Per the authors' processing: Repertoire diversity was quantified as the Shannon entropy index using custom Python scripts. Unsorted, CD4+ and CD8+ repertoires were analyzed separately, except for combined analyses in which CD4+ and CD8+ sequences were merged in silico. Clonal expansion was defined as a frequency increase of at least 2-fold after treatment compared with C1D1, and clones undetected at baseline were assigned a pseudocount of 0.5. Singleton clones were defined as clones with 0 or 1 copy at C1D1, and non-singleton clones were defined as clones with 2 or more copies. Clones expanded in unsorted samples were assigned a CD4+, CD8+ or unknown annotation through matching of protein sequences in sorted samples from the same patient. Wilcoxon tests were applied to paired samples to test diversity changes from C1D1 to C4D1. In TCRdb, the immuneACCESS table is reduced to in-frame sequences with V and J assigned. These tables do not hold every clone; where another copy was compared, an unresolved V gene accounts for under half, and the others remain unexplained. For V, J and clone size, that table is used; D and trimming come from the DNA. The sample has tens of thousands of clones on record, roughly 70% of them singletons. The ten largest clones capture 26% of the sample.

Read against the paper, the sample's time point label means: cycle 2 day 1 (C2D1) of nivolumab. Every trial patient had relapsed following autologous stem cell transplantation, and prior brentuximab vedotin exposure was what differed among cohorts A, B and C. The trial cohort comprised 60 or so patients with relapsed/refractory classical Hodgkin lymphoma whose best overall responses were complete response, partial response or progressive disease. In the multi-cohort phase II CheckMate 205 trial, trial patients received single-agent nivolumab. An independent review committee assessed best overall response by applying the 2007 International Working Group response criteria. PBMCs from the trial were collected at three points: immediately before nivolumab initiation (C1D1), and during therapy at cycle 2 day 1 and cycle 4 day 1. After peripheral blood was drawn into 8 mL Vacutainer Cell Preparation Tubes, PBMCs were isolated by centrifugation and then cryopreserved.

The sequencing here drew on peripheral blood mononuclear cells (PBMCs), taken before the second cycle of nivolumab. This clonotype was obtained from a human donor with classical Hodgkin lymphoma. The sequence is built from TRBV28 and TRBJ2-7; the D gene is possibly TRBD1 or TRBD2, each agreeing over 5 bases. CDR3 protein: CASSRGRTYEQYV. Read as DNA, the sequence is TGTGCCAGCAGTCGGGGACGGACCTACGAGCAGTACGTC.